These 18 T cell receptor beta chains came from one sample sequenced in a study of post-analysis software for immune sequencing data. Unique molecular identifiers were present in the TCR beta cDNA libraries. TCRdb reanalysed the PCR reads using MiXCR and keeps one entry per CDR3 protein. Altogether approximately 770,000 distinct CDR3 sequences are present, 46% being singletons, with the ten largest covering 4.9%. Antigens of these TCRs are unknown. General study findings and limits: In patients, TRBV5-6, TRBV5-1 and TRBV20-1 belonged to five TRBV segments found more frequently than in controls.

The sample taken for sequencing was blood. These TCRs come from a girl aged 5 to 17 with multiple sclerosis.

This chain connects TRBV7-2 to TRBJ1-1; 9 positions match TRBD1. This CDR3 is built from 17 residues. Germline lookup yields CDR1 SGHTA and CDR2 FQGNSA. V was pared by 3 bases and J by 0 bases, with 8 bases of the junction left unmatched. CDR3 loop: CASSFGTGLLMNTEAFF. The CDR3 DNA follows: TGTGCCAGCAGCTTCGGGACAGGGCTTCTCATGAACACTGAAGCTTTCTTT. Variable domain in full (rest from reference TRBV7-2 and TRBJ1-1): GAGVSQSPSNKVTEKGKDVELRCDPISGHTALYWYRQSLGQGLEFLIYFQGNSAPDKSGLPSDRFSAERTGGSVSTLTIQRTQQEDSAVYLCASSFGTGLLMNTEAFFGQGTRLTVV.

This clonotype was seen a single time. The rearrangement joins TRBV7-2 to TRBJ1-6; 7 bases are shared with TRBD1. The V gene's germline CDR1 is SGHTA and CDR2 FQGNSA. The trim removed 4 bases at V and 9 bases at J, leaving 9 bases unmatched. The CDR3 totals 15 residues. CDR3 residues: CASSSGGQAGSPLHF. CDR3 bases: TGTGCCAGCAGCTCGGGTGGACAGGCAGGTTCACCCCTCCACTTT.

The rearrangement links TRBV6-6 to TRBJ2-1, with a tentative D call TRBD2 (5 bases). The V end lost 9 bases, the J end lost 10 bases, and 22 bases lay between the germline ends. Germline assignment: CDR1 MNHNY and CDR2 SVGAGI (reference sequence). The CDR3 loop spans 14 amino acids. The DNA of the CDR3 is TGTGCCAGTAAATGGGAGACGGACCGAATCGAGCAGTTCTTC. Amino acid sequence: CASKWETDRIEQFF.

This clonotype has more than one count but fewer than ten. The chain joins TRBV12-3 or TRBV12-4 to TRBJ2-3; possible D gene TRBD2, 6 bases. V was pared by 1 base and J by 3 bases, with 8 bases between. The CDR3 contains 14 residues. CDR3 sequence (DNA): TGTGCCAGCAGTTTAGGGCGGGAAACAGATACGCAGTATTTT. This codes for CASSLGRETDTQYF.

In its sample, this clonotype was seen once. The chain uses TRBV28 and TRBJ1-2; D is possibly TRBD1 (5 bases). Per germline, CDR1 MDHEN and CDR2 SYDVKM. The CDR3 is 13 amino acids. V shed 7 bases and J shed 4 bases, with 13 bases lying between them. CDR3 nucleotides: TGTGCCAGCACCAAAAACGGGGCCTATGGCTACACCTTC. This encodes CASTKNGAYGYTF.

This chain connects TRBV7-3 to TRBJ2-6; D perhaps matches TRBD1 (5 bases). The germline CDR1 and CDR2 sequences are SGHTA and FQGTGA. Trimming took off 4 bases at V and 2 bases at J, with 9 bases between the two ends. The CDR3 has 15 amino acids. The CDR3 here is CASSSTGPGANVLTF. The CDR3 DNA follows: TGTGCCAGCAGCTCTACAGGCCCTGGGGCCAACGTCCTGACTTTC. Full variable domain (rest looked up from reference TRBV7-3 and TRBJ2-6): GAGVSQTPSNKVTEKGKYVELRCDPISGHTALYWYRQSLGQGPEFLIYFQGTGAADDSGLPNDRFFAVRPEGSVSTLKIQRTERGDSAVYLCASSSTGPGANVLTFGAGSRLTVL.

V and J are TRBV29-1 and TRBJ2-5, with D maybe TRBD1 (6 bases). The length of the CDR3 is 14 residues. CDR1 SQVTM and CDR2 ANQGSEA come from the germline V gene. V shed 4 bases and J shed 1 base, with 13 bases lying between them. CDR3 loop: CSVVRGRPQETQYF. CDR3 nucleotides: TGCAGCGTTGTCAGGGGACGCCCCCAAGAGACCCAGTACTTC.

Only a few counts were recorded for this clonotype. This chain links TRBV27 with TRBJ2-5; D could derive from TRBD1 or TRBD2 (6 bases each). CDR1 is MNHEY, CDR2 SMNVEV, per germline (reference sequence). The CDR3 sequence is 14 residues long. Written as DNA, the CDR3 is TGTTCCTCTTCTCCGGGGGCTGTGGGGCAGACCCAGTACTTC. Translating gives CSSSPGAVGQTQYF.

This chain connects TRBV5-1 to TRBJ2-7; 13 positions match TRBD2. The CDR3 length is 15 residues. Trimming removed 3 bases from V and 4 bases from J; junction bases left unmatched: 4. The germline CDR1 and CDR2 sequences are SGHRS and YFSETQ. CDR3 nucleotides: TGCGCCAGCAGCTCGGGACTAGCGGGGCATTACGAGCAGTACTTC. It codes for CASSSGLAGHYEQYF.

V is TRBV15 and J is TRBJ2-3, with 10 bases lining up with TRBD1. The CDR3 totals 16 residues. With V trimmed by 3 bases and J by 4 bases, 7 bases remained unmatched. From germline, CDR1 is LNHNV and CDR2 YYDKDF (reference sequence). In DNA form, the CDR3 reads TGTGCCACCAGCAGGGGGGACAGGGGTACAGCAGATACGCAGTATTTT. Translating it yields CATSRGDRGTADTQYF.

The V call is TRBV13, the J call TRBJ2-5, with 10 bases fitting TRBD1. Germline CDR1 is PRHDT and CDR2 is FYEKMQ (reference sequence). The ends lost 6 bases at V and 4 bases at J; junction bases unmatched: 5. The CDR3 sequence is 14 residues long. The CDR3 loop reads CASRRRDRGETQYF. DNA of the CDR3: TGTGCCAGCAGGAGACGGGACAGGGGAGAGACCCAGTACTTC.

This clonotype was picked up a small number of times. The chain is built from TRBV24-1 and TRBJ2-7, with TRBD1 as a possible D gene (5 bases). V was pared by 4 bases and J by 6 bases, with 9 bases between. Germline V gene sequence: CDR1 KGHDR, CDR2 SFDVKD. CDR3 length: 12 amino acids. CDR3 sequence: CATSEPQGEQYF. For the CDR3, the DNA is TGTGCCACCAGTGAACCCCAGGGCGAGCAGTACTTC.

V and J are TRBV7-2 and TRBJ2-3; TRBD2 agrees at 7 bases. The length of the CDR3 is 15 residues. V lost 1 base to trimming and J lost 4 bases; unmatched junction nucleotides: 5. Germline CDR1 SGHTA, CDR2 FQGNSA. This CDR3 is CASSLVVAGPDTQYF. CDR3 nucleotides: TGTGCCAGCAGCTTAGTGGTAGCGGGCCCAGATACGCAGTATTTT.

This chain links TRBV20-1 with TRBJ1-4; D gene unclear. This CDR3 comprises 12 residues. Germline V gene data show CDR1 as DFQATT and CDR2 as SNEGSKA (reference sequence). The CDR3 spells CSTSRHHEKLFF. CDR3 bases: TGCAGCACTTCAAGACACCATGAAAAACTGTTTTTT.

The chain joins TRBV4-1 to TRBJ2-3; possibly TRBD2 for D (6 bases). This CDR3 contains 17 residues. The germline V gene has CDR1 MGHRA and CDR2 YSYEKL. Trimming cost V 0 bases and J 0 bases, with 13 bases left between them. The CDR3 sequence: CASSQETPGTSTDTQYF. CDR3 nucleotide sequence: TGCGCCAGCAGCCAAGAAACCCCAGGGACTAGCACAGATACGCAGTATTTT.

CDR3 residues: CASQLAGVAPTQETQYF. The CDR3 DNA reads as TGCGCCAGCCAGCTAGCGGGAGTTGCCCCCACCCAAGAGACCCAGTACTTC. The chain employs TRBV5-1 and TRBJ2-5; 10 bases fit TRBD2. The V and J ends lost 7 bases and 1 base, in that order; junction bases with no gene match: 13. Germline lookup yields CDR1 SGHRS and CDR2 YFSETQ. The CDR3 covers 17 residues. The full variable domain, with the rest looked up from reference TRBV5-1 and TRBJ2-5, is KAGVTQTPRYLIKTRGQQVTLSCSPISGHRSVSWYQQTPGQGLQFLFEYFSETQRNKGNFPGRFSGRQFSNSRSEMNVSTLELGDSALYLCASQLAGVAPTQETQYFGPGTRLLVL.

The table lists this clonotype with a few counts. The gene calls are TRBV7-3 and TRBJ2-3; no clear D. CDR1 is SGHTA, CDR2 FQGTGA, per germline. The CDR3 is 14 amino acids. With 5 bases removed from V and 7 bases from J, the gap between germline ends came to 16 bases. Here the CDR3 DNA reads TGTGCCAGCAGCCCCATTATGGGGATAAATACGCAGTATTTT. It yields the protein CASSPIMGINTQYF.

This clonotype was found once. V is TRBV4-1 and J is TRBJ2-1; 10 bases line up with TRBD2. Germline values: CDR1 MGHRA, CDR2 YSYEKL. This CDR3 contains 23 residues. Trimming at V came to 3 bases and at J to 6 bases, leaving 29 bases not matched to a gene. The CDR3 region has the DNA TGCGCCAGCAGCCACACTTTACACGGGCGGGGTAGCGGGAGGACCTTCCCGGGCAATGAGCAGTTCTTC. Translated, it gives CASSHTLHGRGSGRTFPGNEQFF.